The entry below describes one T cell receptor (beta chain). Its antigen is as yet unknown. This sample stems from a study of cytomegalovirus exposure and HLA in healthy donors. Background on the study: In a later analysis, it was reported that the approximately 120 validation repertoires had been produced on the same platform as the 670 or so repertoires belonging to the first cohort.

Libraries were prepared by immunoSEQ multiplex PCR; TCRdb keeps only in-frame clonotypes and omits some of them. The sample has roughly 200,000 clones, approximately 86% seen once. Points from the study as a whole: The study designated 160 or so TCR beta chains cytomegalovirus-associated. Specificity of a few CMV-associated chains for CMV antigens was verified in vitro.

The specimen sequenced was PBMCs. The TCR was taken from a man aged 30 to 39 in good health and CMV-seropositive.

The DNA for the CDR3 is TGCAGCGTTGAAGACGGGGGTAAAGGACAGTTCTTC. This encodes CSVEDGGKGQFF. This chain links TRBV29-1 with TRBJ2-1, with TRBD2 as a possible D gene (6 bases). From germline, CDR1 is SQVTM and CDR2 ANQGSEA. This CDR3 is built from 12 residues. Trimming took off 0 bases at V and 13 bases at J, with 13 bases between the two ends.